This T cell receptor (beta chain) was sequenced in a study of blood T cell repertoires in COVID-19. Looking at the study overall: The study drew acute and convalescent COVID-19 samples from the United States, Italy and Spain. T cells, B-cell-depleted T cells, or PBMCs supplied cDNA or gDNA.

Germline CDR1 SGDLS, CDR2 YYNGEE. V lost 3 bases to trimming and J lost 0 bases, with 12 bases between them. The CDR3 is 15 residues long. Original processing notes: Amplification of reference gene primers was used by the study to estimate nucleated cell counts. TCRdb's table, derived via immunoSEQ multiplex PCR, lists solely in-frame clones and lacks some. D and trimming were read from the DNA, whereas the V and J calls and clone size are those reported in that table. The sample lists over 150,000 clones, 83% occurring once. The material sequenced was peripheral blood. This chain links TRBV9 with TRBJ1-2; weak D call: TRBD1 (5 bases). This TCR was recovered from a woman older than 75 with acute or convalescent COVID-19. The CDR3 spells CASSAIPTANYGYTF. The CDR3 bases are TGTGCCAGCAGCGCCATTCCGACAGCTAACTATGGCTACACCTTC.